This is a list of T cell receptor beta chains from one sample in a study of blood T cell repertoires in COVID-19. The protocol was immunoSEQ multiplex PCR, while the TCRdb copy is restricted to in-frame clones and leaves out a portion. The repertoire holds 200,000 or so clones, with about 84% as singletons. The sample taken for sequencing was peripheral blood. These receptors were obtained from a woman younger than 45 with acute or convalescent COVID-19. CDR3s include the opening cysteine and the closing phenylalanine or tryptophan. A D gene is named only where the DNA matches it firmly.

J: TRBJ1-4
D: -
V: TRBV29-1
CDR3: CSVRGWDEKLFF

J: TRBJ2-2
D: -
V: TRBV27
CDR3: CASSFGTPSGELFF

J: TRBJ1-2
D: -
V: TRBV6-1
CDR3: CASSEFTGEGGYTF

J: TRBJ1-2
D: TRBD1
V: TRBV4-2
CDR3: CASSQEGGQIWGGYTF

J: TRBJ2-2
D: -
V: TRBV11-2
CDR3: CASSLMGRRNTGELFF

J: TRBJ2-2
D: -
V: TRBV12-3/TRBV12-4
CDR3: CASSQAWTGELFF

J: TRBJ2-2
D: -
V: TRBV28
CDR3: CASSLLSDSRTGELFF

J: TRBJ2-2
D: TRBD2
V: TRBV24-1
CDR3: CATSLAGVTGELFF

J: TRBJ1-2
D: TRBD1
V: TRBV29-1
CDR3: CSVGTGNLYGYTF

J: TRBJ1-1
D: -
V: TRBV5-1
CDR3: CASSSDSLNTEAFF

J: TRBJ2-7
D: -
V: TRBV11-1
CDR3: CASSSRGSWGSYEQYF

J: TRBJ2-3
D: TRBD2
V: TRBV5-1
CDR3: CASSLAGLAGGADTQYF

J: TRBJ1-2
D: -
V: TRBV27
CDR3: CASRNRVEGYGYTF

J: TRBJ1-1
D: -
V: TRBV4-2
CDR3: CASSQESRPGGTEAFF

J: TRBJ2-7
D: TRBD1
V: TRBV11-2
CDR3: CASSFGTGNLYEQYF

J: TRBJ1-1
D: -
V: TRBV29-1
CDR3: CSVVIVNTEAFF

J: TRBJ2-7
D: -
V: TRBV6-5
CDR3: CASRWHSEQYF

J: TRBJ1-4
D: -
V: TRBV4-3
CDR3: CASSQPGRGTIGEKLFF

J: TRBJ1-2
D: -
V: TRBV4-3
CDR3: CASSQAGLNSNYGYTF

J: TRBJ1-6
D: TRBD1
V: TRBV10-3
CDR3: CAISEVQQGARNSPLHF